This is a list of T cell receptor beta chains from one sample in a study of blood T cell repertoires in COVID-19. Method: immunoSEQ multiplex PCR; TCRdb's copy keeps in-frame clones and lacks some. There are 220,000 or so clones in the sample; 75% to 85% occur only once, and approximately 8% lies in the top ten. Sequenced input: peripheral blood. Every receptor here comes from a woman aged 80 or older with COVID-19, enrolled during active disease. The CDR3 runs from the conserved cysteine through the conserved F or W. Each record gives: J gene, clone size, D gene, V gene, CDR3 DNA, CDR3 protein. The D gene is left open where the match is weak. The listing skips clone size in some rows; elsewhere it reads once, few, many or a size class.

j_call: TRBJ2-7
clone_size: .
d_call: .
v_call: TRBV12-2
cdr3_nt: TGTGCAAGTCGCTTAGTTTGCGACGAGCAGTACTTC
cdr3_aa: CASRLVCDEQYF

j_call: TRBJ2-3
clone_size: .
d_call: TRBD2
v_call: TRBV15
cdr3_nt: TGTGCCACCAGCAGAGACCGGACTAGCGGGAGTAATGAGTTGATAGATACGCAGTATTTT
cdr3_aa: CATSRDRTSGSNELIDTQYF

j_call: TRBJ2-5
clone_size: .
d_call: TRBD2
v_call: TRBV4-2
cdr3_nt: TGTGCCAGCAGCCAAGAACCGACCCCGGGACTAGCGGGCGGTACCCGGGAGACCCAGTACTTC
cdr3_aa: CASSQEPTPGLAGGTRETQYF

j_call: TRBJ1-1
clone_size: .
d_call: .
v_call: TRBV2
cdr3_nt: TGTGCCAGCTCTCTCCTACAGGGAATCAGCACTGAAGCTTTCTTT
cdr3_aa: CASSLLQGISTEAFF

j_call: TRBJ2-7
clone_size: .
d_call: .
v_call: TRBV7-9
cdr3_nt: TGTGCCAGCAGCCCCCACTCCTACGAGCAGTACTTC
cdr3_aa: CASSPHSYEQYF

j_call: TRBJ1-3
clone_size: .
d_call: .
v_call: TRBV9
cdr3_nt: TGTGCCAGCAGCGTAGCTGAGAATCCTGGAAACACCATATATTTT
cdr3_aa: CASSVAENPGNTIYF

j_call: TRBJ2-2
clone_size: .
d_call: .
v_call: TRBV7-9
cdr3_nt: TGTGCCAGCAGCTTCACGGGGGAGTCCGGGGAGCTGTTTTTT
cdr3_aa: CASSFTGESGELFF

j_call: TRBJ2-3
clone_size: .
d_call: .
v_call: TRBV6-5
cdr3_nt: TGTGCCAGCAGACCACAGTCAGATACGCAGTATTTT
cdr3_aa: CASRPQSDTQYF

j_call: TRBJ2-5
clone_size: .
d_call: TRBD2
v_call: TRBV7-9
cdr3_nt: TGTGCCAGCAGCCAGAAGGGAGGGGACCAAGAGACCCAGTACTTC
cdr3_aa: CASSQKGGDQETQYF

j_call: TRBJ1-1
clone_size: few
d_call: .
v_call: TRBV28
cdr3_nt: TGTGCCAGCAGCTCCCAGGGTATAGTGAACACTGAAGCTTTCTTT
cdr3_aa: CASSSQGIVNTEAFF

j_call: TRBJ1-1
clone_size: .
d_call: .
v_call: TRBV30
cdr3_nt: TGTGCCTGGGACGTTGGAGGGAACACTGAAGCTTTCTTT
cdr3_aa: CAWDVGGNTEAFF

j_call: TRBJ1-2
clone_size: .
d_call: TRBD1
v_call: TRBV27
cdr3_nt: TGTGCCAGCAGTTTATCGCCAGGGGGCGGAGGCTACACCTTC
cdr3_aa: CASSLSPGGGGYTF

j_call: TRBJ2-7
clone_size: .
d_call: .
v_call: TRBV28
cdr3_nt: TGTGCCAGCAGCCACACCTACGAGCAGTACTTC
cdr3_aa: CASSHTYEQYF

j_call: TRBJ1-5
clone_size: .
d_call: .
v_call: TRBV14
cdr3_nt: TGTGCCTGCCTGAGGGAACTTCATCCCGATAGCAATCAGCCCCAGCATTTT
cdr3_aa: CACLRELHPDSNQPQHF